These 30 T cell receptor beta chains were all obtained from the same sample, sequenced in a study of blood T cell repertoires in COVID-19. Profiled with immunoSEQ multiplex PCR; TCRdb holds only in-frame clones, not every one. The table includes more than 200,000 clones, approximately 86% detected once. The specimen sequenced was peripheral blood. The source is a man aged 40-49 years with acute or convalescent COVID-19.

A note on this clone: The identical CDR3 is also encoded by other nucleotide sequences in the sample. CDR3 in DNA: TGTGCCAGCAGTCGCCGGGACATCTCCTACGAGCAGTACTTC. Its protein product is CASSRRDISYEQYF. J is TRBJ2-7 and V is TRBV7-9; a weak D match, TRBD1 (6 bases). The CDR3 length is 14 residues. V lost 6 bases and J lost 0, with 12 bases in between. The V gene's germline CDR1 is SEHNR and CDR2 FQNEAQ (reference sequence).

This rearrangement joins TRBV21-1 to TRBJ2-5; the DNA was not used to check the table's D call, TRBD1. TRBV21-1 is a pseudogene. This CDR3 is built from 17 residues. The CDR3, as DNA: TGTGCCAGCAGCAAAGCGACCTCGGGACCAGGGGTGGAGACCCAGTACTTC. This translates into CASSKATSGPGVETQYF.

The chain uses TRBV28 and TRBJ1-1, with D tentatively TRBD1 (5 bases). Deletions cut 3 bases from V and 5 bases from J, with 13 bases between. The germline V gene has CDR1 MDHEN and CDR2 SYDVKM. The CDR3 length is 14 residues. The CDR3 protein is CASSFPQAGTEAFF. In nucleotides, the CDR3 is TGTGCCAGCAGTTTCCCACAAGCAGGGACTGAAGCTTTCTTT. Combining the CDR3 with reference TRBV28 and TRBJ1-1 gives the whole variable domain DVKVTQSSRYLVKRTGEKVFLECVQDMDHENMFWYRQDPGLGLRLIYFSYDVKMKEKGDIPEGYSVSREKKERFSLILESASTNQTSMYLCASSFPQAGTEAFFGQGTRLTVV.

This clone has only one observation. Additional DNA sequences in this sample encode the identical CDR3. V gene TRBV5-1 combines with J gene TRBJ2-1; 7 bases fit TRBD2. V trimming: 6 bases; J trimming: 1 base; junction bases outside the gene matches: 4. The CDR3 runs to 14 residues. Looked up from germline, CDR1 is SGHRS and CDR2 is YFSETQ. CDR3 sequence (DNA): TGCGCCAGCACGGGCGGGAGTTCCTACAATGAGCAGTTCTTC. This codes for CASTGGSSYNEQFF.

The J gene is TRBJ1-5, the V gene TRBV18; no definite D call. The CDR3 covers 13 residues. Trimming stripped 10 bases from V and 4 bases from J, with 14 bases between. The V gene's germline CDR1 is KGHSH and CDR2 LQKENI. The CDR3: CAIRPGINQPQHF. The CDR3 bases are TGTGCCATACGACCAGGAATTAATCAGCCCCAGCATTTT.

The DNA for the CDR3 is TGTGCCAGCAGTCCCTGGATGACAGGTGGCTACACCTTC. Protein product: CASSPWMTGGYTF. The rearrangement joins TRBV6-5 to TRBJ1-2; a weak D match, TRBD1 (6 bases). CDR3 length: 13 residues. V lost 5 bases, J lost 7 bases, and 14 bases lay in between. The germline V gene has CDR1 MNHEY and CDR2 SVGAGI.

The rearrangement uses TRBV3-1 (or the pseudogene TRBV3-2) and TRBJ1-1; perhaps TRBD1 as D (6 bases). CDR1 and CDR2 from the germline V gene are LGHDT and YNNKEL (reference sequence). V was pared by 4 bases and J by 8 bases, with 20 bases between. The CDR3 contains 15 residues. The CDR3 region has the DNA TGTGCCAGCAGCCTGAACTTAATCAGGGGCCAAGAAGCTTTCTTT. Translated: CASSLNLIRGQEAFF.

This sequence joins TRBV4-1 and TRBJ2-4, with a tentative D call TRBD1 (5 bases). In germline, CDR1 is MGHRA, CDR2 YSYEKL. The CDR3 runs 17 residues. V gave up 4 bases and J gave up 0 bases, with 16 bases separating them. CDR3 DNA: TGCGCCAGCAGCCCCGCAGAAGGGGAACTAGCCAAAAACATTCAGTACTTC. Its translation: CASSPAEGELAKNIQYF.

V usage is TRBV10-3 and J usage is TRBJ1-2, with 9 bases aligning to TRBD1. J lost 6 bases, V lost 8 bases, and 7 bases had no gene match. Germline V gene lookup returns CDR1 ENHRY and CDR2 SYGVKD. The CDR3 has 13 amino acids. This CDR3 is CAIPDRGSNGYTF. In DNA, the CDR3 is TGTGCCATCCCGGACAGGGGATCTAATGGCTACACCTTC.

This chain links TRBV5-1 with TRBJ2-1; a weak D match, TRBD2 (6 bases). The CDR3 loop spans 14 amino acids. Trimming removed 2 bases from V and 9 bases from J, with 15 bases in between. The germline CDR1 and CDR2 sequences are SGHRS and YFSETQ. DNA of the CDR3: TGCGCCAGCAGCTTCACGGGCGTGGGGGGTGAGCAGTTCTTC. Its protein product is CASSFTGVGGEQFF.

This CDR3 reads CASSPDREGMNEQFF. DNA for the CDR3: TGTGCCAGCAGCCCCGACAGGGAAGGGATGAATGAGCAGTTCTTC. J is TRBJ2-1 and V is TRBV3-1 (or the pseudogene TRBV3-2); 7 nucleotides line up with TRBD1. The CDR3 spans 15 residues. Germline trimming cut 4 bases from V and 7 bases from J; bases unmatched to any gene: 10. CDR1 is LGHDT, CDR2 YNNKEL, per germline (reference sequence).

The chain employs TRBV3-1 (or the pseudogene TRBV3-2) and TRBJ1-2, with 9 bases lining up with TRBD1. V gave up 4 bases and J gave up 4 bases; unmatched junction bases: 4. This CDR3 spans 14 amino acids. Germline CDR1 LGHDT, CDR2 YNNKEL (reference sequence). This CDR3 reads CASSLGTGTYGYTF. The CDR3 DNA reads TGTGCCAGCAGCCTAGGGACAGGGACCTATGGCTACACCTTC.

The chain carries TRBV5-1 and TRBJ2-5, with TRBD1 matching over 7 bases. V was clipped by 4 bases and J by 5 bases; unmatched bases: 5. The CDR3 runs to 13 residues. Germline V gene data show CDR1 as SGHRS and CDR2 as YFSETQ. The CDR3 region has the DNA TGCGCCAGCAGCAGACGACAGGGTGAGACCCAGTACTTC. The encoded protein is CASSRRQGETQYF.

The CDR3 coding sequence is TGCGCCAGCAGGGATAAGACAGGGGGCGACTATGGCTACACCTTC. This encodes CASRDKTGGDYGYTF. The chain couples TRBV23-1 to TRBJ1-2; 10 bases fit TRBD1. TRBV23-1 is an open reading frame whose function is uncertain. The CDR3 covers 15 residues. V shed 6 bases and J 3 bases; nucleotides not matched to a gene: 7.

The chain couples TRBV11-1 to TRBJ2-7; D is perhaps TRBD2 (5 bases). V lost 8 bases to trimming and J lost 3 bases, with 14 bases between them. Germline V gives CDR1 SGHAT, CDR2 FQDESV (reference sequence). CDR3 length equals 13 residues. This chain's CDR3 is CASQIEGYYEQYF. Written as DNA, the CDR3 is TGTGCCAGCCAGATTGAGGGATACTACGAGCAGTACTTC.

The DNA for the CDR3 is TGTGCCAGCAGTTTACTACAGCCCGTGAGGAACACTGAAGCTTTCTTT. Its translation is CASSLLQPVRNTEAFF. V usage is TRBV27 and J usage is TRBJ1-1, with D uncertain. Germline CDR1 MNHEY, CDR2 SMNVEV (reference sequence). Trimming took off 2 bases at V and 1 base at J, with 14 bases between the two ends. The CDR3 covers 16 residues.

This clone was detected only once. This chain uses TRBV18 with TRBJ1-1; TRBD1 might be the D (5 bases). V lost 3 bases to trimming and J lost 1 base, with 6 bases between them. Per germline, CDR1 KGHSH and CDR2 LQKENI. This CDR3 spans 13 amino acids. For the CDR3, the DNA is TGTGCCAGCTCACCGGGGCGGAACACTGAAGCTTTCTTT. It yields the protein CASSPGRNTEAFF.

This chain's CDR3 is CASSRPGVTAGEAFF. The CDR3 nucleotides read TGTGCCAGCAGTCGCCCCGGGGTGACCGCCGGGGAAGCTTTCTTT. The chain recombines TRBV6-5 with TRBJ1-1; D unclear. The germline V gene encodes CDR1 MNHEY and CDR2 SVGAGI. V was clipped by 5 bases and J by 8 bases, with 21 bases between them. This CDR3 spans 15 amino acids.

The chain combines TRBV5-3 with TRBJ1-5, with 8 positions matching TRBD1. TRBV5-3 is an open reading frame, and its role is uncertain. The CDR3 totals 19 residues. V lost 4 bases to trimming and J lost 0 bases; unmatched junction nucleotides: 15. CDR3 sequence: CARSTRQGPVVYSNQPQHF. The CDR3 nucleotides read TGTGCCAGAAGCACCCGACAGGGGCCGGTGGTGTATAGCAATCAGCCCCAGCATTTT.

The V and J genes are TRBV7-8 and TRBJ2-4, with D possibly matching TRBD2 (5 bases). Germline lookup yields CDR1 SGHVS and CDR2 FQNEAQ. CDR3 length: 15 amino acids. V was cut by 1 base and J by 7 bases, with 14 bases left in between. The CDR3 sequence: CASSLEGLRENIQYF. CDR3 coding DNA: TGTGCCAGCAGCTTAGAAGGTTTGAGGGAGAACATTCAGTACTTC.

The genes are TRBV7-7 and TRBJ2-1, with 8 bases aligning to TRBD1. This CDR3 contains 15 residues. CDR1 and CDR2 from the germline V gene are SSHAT and FNYEAQ (reference sequence). The V gene end was trimmed by 4 bases and the J gene end by 3 bases; junction bases not matched to a gene: 5. The DNA of the CDR3 is TGTGCCAGCAGCTCTACAGGGGGGTTCTACAATGAGCAGTTCTTC. Translated: CASSSTGGFYNEQFF.

The CDR3 loop is CASSLGLGGRALEAYNEQFF. CDR3 coding DNA: TGTGCCAGTAGTTTGGGTTTAGGAGGGAGGGCCCTCGAAGCCTACAATGAGCAGTTCTTC. The chain carries TRBV19 and TRBJ2-1; 7 nucleotides align to TRBD2. The CDR3 runs 20 residues. The trim removed 5 bases at V and 2 bases at J, leaving 21 bases unmatched. Looked up from germline, CDR1 is LNHDA and CDR2 is SQIVND (reference sequence).

The rearrangement uses TRBV19 and TRBJ1-1, with 9 bases fitting TRBD1. The CDR3 consists of 18 residues. The germline V gene has CDR1 LNHDA and CDR2 SQIVND (reference sequence). V was pared by 2 bases and J by 0 bases, with 10 bases of the junction left unmatched. The CDR3 spells CASSITRRTGVMNTEAFF. CDR3 DNA: TGTGCCAGTAGTATAACAAGGAGGACAGGGGTTATGAACACTGAAGCTTTCTTT. The entire variable domain, with the rest obtained from reference TRBV19 and TRBJ1-1, is as follows: DGGITQSPKYLFRKEGQNVTLSCEQNLNHDAMYWYRQDPGQGLRLIYYSQIVNDFQKGDIAEGYSVSREKKESFPLTVTSAQKNPTAFYLCASSITRRTGVMNTEAFFGQGTRLTVV.

In DNA form, the CDR3 reads TGCGCCAGCAGCTCCCAACCGGGACTAGCGGGGGGGTCAGATACGCAGTATTTT. It encodes CASSSQPGLAGGSDTQYF. The V gene is TRBV5-1, the J gene TRBJ2-3; TRBD2 matches 16 bases. With V trimmed by 3 bases and J by 4 bases, 8 bases remained unmatched. Germline-derived CDR1 and CDR2 are SGHRS and YFSETQ. The CDR3 contains 18 residues.

V and J are TRBV6-6 and TRBJ1-5, with a possible D match to TRBD1 (5 bases). The CDR3 runs to 15 residues. Between the trimmed V and J ends, which lost 4 bases and 3 bases, there was a span of 13 bases. Germline V gene data show CDR1 as MNHNY and CDR2 as SVGAGI (reference sequence). CDR3 nucleotides: TGTGCCAGCAGTTCCTCGCAGGGCCCCAATCAGCCCCAGCATTTT. Residues: CASSSSQGPNQPQHF.

V gene TRBV6-5 combines with J gene TRBJ2-7, with 7 bases that match TRBD2. Unmatched junction bases numbered 8, after V lost 7 bases and J lost 2 bases. The germline V gene has CDR1 MNHEY and CDR2 SVGAGI. CDR3 length equals 14 residues. The DNA for the CDR3 is TGTGCCAGCACAGGGCAGCGGGACCCCTACGAGCAGTACTTC. It translates to CASTGQRDPYEQYF.

The table lists this clone with a count of one. The V call is TRBV18, the J call TRBJ1-2; 7 bases align to TRBD1. Germline V gene data show CDR1 as KGHSH and CDR2 as LQKENI. This CDR3 is 17 amino acids long. The ends lost 1 base at V and 5 bases at J; junction bases unmatched: 13. The CDR3 loop is CASSPLGRGQKIYGYTF. The CDR3 nucleotides read TGTGCCAGCTCACCACTCGGACGGGGACAGAAGATATATGGCTACACCTTC.

The chain uses TRBV27 and TRBJ2-4; a possible D gene is TRBD1 (6 bases). Germline lookup yields CDR1 MNHEY and CDR2 SMNVEV (reference sequence). The CDR3 totals 14 residues. V shed 1 base and J shed 7 bases, with 11 bases lying between them. CDR3 DNA sequence: TGTGCCAGCAGTTTATGGGGCCAGGGGAACATTCAGTACTTC. Protein product: CASSLWGQGNIQYF.

The J gene is TRBJ2-2, the V gene TRBV6-1; D perhaps matches TRBD1 (6 bases). Deletions cut 3 bases from V and 2 bases from J, with 13 bases between. The CDR3 length is 16 residues. CDR1 MNHNS and CDR2 SASEGT come from the germline V gene. The CDR3 loop reads CASSESDRINTGELFF. The CDR3 DNA follows: TGTGCCAGCAGTGAGAGTGACAGGATAAACACCGGGGAGCTGTTTTTT.

This chain uses TRBV6-1 with TRBJ2-2; possible D gene TRBD2, 6 bases. V was trimmed by 2 bases and J by 5 bases, leaving 9 bases between them. This CDR3 has 14 residues. The germline V gene encodes CDR1 MNHNS and CDR2 SASEGT. Written as DNA, the CDR3 is TGTGCCAGCAGTGAATGGAGGGAAACCGGGGAGCTGTTTTTT. This gives the protein CASSEWRETGELFF.